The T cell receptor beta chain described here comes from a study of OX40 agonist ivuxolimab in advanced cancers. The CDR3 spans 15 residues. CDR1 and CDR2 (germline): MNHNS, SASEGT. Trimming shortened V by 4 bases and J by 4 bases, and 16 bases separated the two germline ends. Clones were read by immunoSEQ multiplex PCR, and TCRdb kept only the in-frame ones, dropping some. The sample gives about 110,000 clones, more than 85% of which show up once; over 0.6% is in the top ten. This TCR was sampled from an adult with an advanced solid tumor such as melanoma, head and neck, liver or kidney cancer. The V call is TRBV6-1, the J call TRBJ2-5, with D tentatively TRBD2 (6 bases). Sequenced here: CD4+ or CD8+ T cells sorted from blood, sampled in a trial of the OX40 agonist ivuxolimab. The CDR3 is CASSAMGPGVETQYF. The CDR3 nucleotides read TGTGCCAGCAGTGCCATGGGACCGGGGGTAGAGACCCAGTACTTC.